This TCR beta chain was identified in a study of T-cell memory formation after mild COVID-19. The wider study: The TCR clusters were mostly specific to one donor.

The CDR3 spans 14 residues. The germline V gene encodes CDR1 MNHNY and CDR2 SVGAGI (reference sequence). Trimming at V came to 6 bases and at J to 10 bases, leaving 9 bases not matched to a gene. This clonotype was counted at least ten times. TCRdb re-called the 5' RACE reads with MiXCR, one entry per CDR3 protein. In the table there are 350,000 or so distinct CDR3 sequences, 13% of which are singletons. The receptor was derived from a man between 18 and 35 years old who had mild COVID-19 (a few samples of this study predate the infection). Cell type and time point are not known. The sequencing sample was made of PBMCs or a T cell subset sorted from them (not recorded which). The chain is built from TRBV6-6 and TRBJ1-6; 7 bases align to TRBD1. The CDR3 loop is CASRRTGQISPLHF. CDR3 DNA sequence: TGTGCCAGCAGGCGGACAGGACAGATCTCACCCCTCCACTTT.